This T cell receptor (beta chain) was documented in a study of read filtering for tumor transcriptome and immune sequencing. About the research overall: Transcriptome libraries were built from DNase-treated RNA. TCR-mapped reads were about 4 to 11 million with IR-seq versus about 80 to 1273 with RNA-seq.

This clonotype was observed at least ten times. Its antigen is not identified. From roughly 390 ng of RNA, a library with molecular barcoded alpha/delta and beta/gamma adaptors was made. TCRdb called the reads again in MiXCR, with one record for every CDR3 protein. The sample holds 45,000 to 50,000 distinct CDR3 sequences, 9.5% to 15% seen once. Notes on the study in general: About 81.9% of IR-seq clonotypes had one read, totaling about 3.3% of reads; RNA-seq: roughly 76% and 46%. Compared with RNA-seq, IR-seq gave much higher clonotype depth and reliability.

Trimming shortened V by 1 base and J by 0 bases, and 13 bases separated the two germline ends. The germline CDR1 and CDR2 sequences are KGHSH and LQKENI. This CDR3 region has 18 residues. The chain couples TRBV18 to TRBJ2-6; D unclear. The sample taken for sequencing was a population of CD138-negative cells sorted from bone marrow. This clonotype originated in a donor aged 40 or over with multiple myeloma. For the CDR3, the DNA is TGTGCCAGCTCACCACAACCACTGTCCTTCTCTGGGGCCAACGTCCTGACTTTC. Protein sequence: CASSPQPLSFSGANVLTF. Full variable domain (outside the CDR3, taken from reference TRBV18 and TRBJ2-6): NAGVMQNPRHLVRRRGQEARLRCSPMKGHSHVYWYRQLPEEGLKFMVYLQKENIIDESGMPKERFSAEFPKEGPSILRIQQVVRGDSAAYFCASSPQPLSFSGANVLTFGAGSRLTVL.